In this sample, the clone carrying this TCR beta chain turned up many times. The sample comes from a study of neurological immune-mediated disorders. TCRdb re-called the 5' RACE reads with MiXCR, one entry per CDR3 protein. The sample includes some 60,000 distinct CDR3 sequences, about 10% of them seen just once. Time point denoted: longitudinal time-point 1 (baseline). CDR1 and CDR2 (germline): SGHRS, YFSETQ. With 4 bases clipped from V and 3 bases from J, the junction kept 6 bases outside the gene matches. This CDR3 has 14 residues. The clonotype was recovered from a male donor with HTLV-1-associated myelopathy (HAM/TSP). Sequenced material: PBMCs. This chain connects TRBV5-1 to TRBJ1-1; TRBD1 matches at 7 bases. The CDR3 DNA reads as TGCGCCAGCAGCCGGACAGGAGGGGACACTGAAGCTTTCTTT. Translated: CASSRTGGDTEAFF.